The 14 T cell receptor beta chains given below trace back to one sample, sequenced in a study of blood T cell repertoires in COVID-19. Assay: immunoSEQ multiplex PCR; the TCRdb copy retains only in-frame clones and omits some. The data contain about 240,000 clones, about nine tenths of them singletons. Sequenced material: peripheral blood. These receptors all stem from a man aged 55 to 70 who had recovered from COVID-19.

This clone is a singleton in its sample. This rearrangement joins TRBV10-3 to TRBJ1-4; 7 nucleotides agree with TRBD1. V gave up 4 bases and J gave up 4 bases; unmatched junction bases: 6. Germline CDR1 and CDR2: ENHRY and SYGVKD. There are 15 residues in the CDR3. The CDR3 coding sequence is TGTGCCATCAGTGCAGGGGGATGGGATAATGAAAAACTGTTTTTT. It encodes CAISAGGWDNEKLFF.

The gene calls are TRBV27 and TRBJ1-1; the match to TRBD1 covers 9 bases. V shed 5 bases, J shed 1 base, and the junction held 11 bases outside the gene matches. The germline V gene has CDR1 MNHEY and CDR2 SMNVEV (reference sequence). This CDR3 is built from 17 residues. For the CDR3, the DNA is TGTGCCAGCAGTAACCAACACAGGGGGCCGGGGAACACTGAAGCTTTCTTT. This encodes CASSNQHRGPGNTEAFF.

The chain's CDR3 is CASKVSPAAGGYTF. In DNA form, the CDR3 reads TGTGCCAGCAAAGTATCTCCTGCCGCAGGGGGCTACACCTTC. This sequence joins TRBV6-5 and TRBJ1-2; TRBD1 is a possible D gene (5 bases). Germline V gene lookup returns CDR1 MNHEY and CDR2 SVGAGI. Trimming shortened V by 7 bases and J by 8 bases, and 20 bases separated the two germline ends. The CDR3 length is 14 residues.

The rearrangement uses TRBV5-8 and TRBJ2-3; 8 bases map to TRBD1. Germline V gives CDR1 SGHTS, CDR2 YDEGEE. The CDR3 is 13 residues long. Losses at the gene ends were 9 bases for V and 4 bases for J; bases not matched to a gene: 7. CDR3 DNA sequence: TGTGCCACCGCGGACAGGGTAGCAGATACGCAGTATTTT. Translating gives CATADRVADTQYF.

In the case of this clone: The sample has other DNA sequences that encode this CDR3 too. The chain is built from TRBV7-9 and TRBJ2-3; D is perhaps TRBD2 (6 bases). Germline-derived CDR1 and CDR2 are SEHNR and FQNEAQ (reference sequence). Trimming removed 4 bases from V and 1 base from J, with 9 bases in between. This CDR3 is 14 amino acids long. CDR3 residues: CASSSSGGTDTQYF. The CDR3 DNA reads TGTGCCAGCAGCTCATCGGGGGGCACAGATACGCAGTATTTT.

The rearrangement links TRBV19 to TRBJ2-7; 11 bases fit TRBD1. Germline V gene lookup returns CDR1 LNHDA and CDR2 SQIVND (reference sequence). With V trimmed by 3 bases and J by 2 bases, 3 bases remained unmatched. CDR3 length equals 15 residues. CDR3 in DNA: TGTGCCAGTAGTATCGGGGGACAGGGGGCCTACGAGCAGTACTTC. Its protein product is CASSIGGQGAYEQYF.

CDR3: CATRVGTSGQGKNIQYF. The DNA of the CDR3 is TGTGCCACCAGAGTAGGAACTTCGGGACAGGGTAAAAACATTCAGTACTTC. This chain links TRBV24-1 with TRBJ2-4; TRBD1 aligns across 9 bases. Germline trimming cut 7 bases from V and 4 bases from J; bases unmatched to any gene: 13. The germline gives CDR1 KGHDR, CDR2 SFDVKD. There are 17 residues in the CDR3.

The V call is TRBV2, the J call TRBJ1-2; 9 nucleotides agree with TRBD1. J lost 4 bases, V lost 6 bases, and 12 bases had no gene match. From germline, CDR1 is SNHLY and CDR2 FYNNEI. The CDR3 has 16 residues. The CDR3 here is CASRAPGQGHPYGYTF. The DNA of the CDR3 is TGTGCCAGCAGGGCGCCGGGACAGGGCCATCCCTATGGCTACACCTTC.

The V gene is TRBV21-1, the J gene TRBJ2-1; the table's D call of TRBD2 was not tested on the DNA. TRBV21-1 is termed a pseudogene. The CDR3 runs to 15 residues. CDR3: CASSYRTSGNNEQFF. Here the CDR3 DNA reads TGTGCCAGCAGCTACCGGACTAGCGGAAACAATGAGCAGTTCTTC.

V gene TRBV6-5 combines with J gene TRBJ2-7; 11 bases align to TRBD1. V gave up 0 bases and J gave up 5 bases; unmatched junction bases: 6. The germline CDR1 and CDR2 sequences are MNHEY and SVGAGI. This CDR3 is built from 16 residues. In DNA, the CDR3 is TGTGCCAGCAGTTACTCGCGCGGGACAGGGGGGAACGAGCAGTACTTC. Translating gives CASSYSRGTGGNEQYF.

This clone was observed a few times. The chain recombines TRBV14 with TRBJ2-2; D is unclear. Germline CDR1 SGHDN, CDR2 FVKESK. The CDR3 is 16 residues long. V was trimmed by 3 bases and J by 0 bases, leaving 11 bases between them. CDR3 in amino acids: CASSHLGDANTGELFF. Written as DNA, the CDR3 is TGTGCCAGCAGCCACTTAGGAGACGCGAACACCGGGGAGCTGTTTTTT.

This clone turned up a few times. The rearrangement links TRBV7-8 to TRBJ1-4; D is possibly TRBD1 (5 bases). The CDR3 spans 19 residues. V shed 3 bases and J shed 0 bases, with 20 bases lying between them. Germline CDR1 reads SGHVS; CDR2 reads FQNEAQ. CDR3 nucleotide sequence: TGTGCCAGCAGCTTTGGGGCCCATCAACGGGCTTCAACTAATGAAAAACTGTTTTTT. As protein: CASSFGAHQRASTNEKLFF. Full variable domain (rest looked up from reference TRBV7-8 and TRBJ1-4): GAGVSQSPRYKVAKRGQDVALRCDPISGHVSLFWYQQALGQGPEFLTYFQNEAQLDKSGLPSDRFFAERPEGSVSTLKIQRTQQEDSAVYLCASSFGAHQRASTNEKLFFGSGTQLSVL.

This clone was observed a few times. The chain links TRBV10-3 to TRBJ2-7, with 9 bases matching TRBD2. After removal of 4 bases from V and 5 bases from J, the junction contained 15 bases not matched to a gene. CDR3 size: 17 residues. Germline V lookup: CDR1 ENHRY, CDR2 SYGVKD. The CDR3 DNA sequence: TGTGCCATCAGTGGGTACCAGCGGGGGGTGGTTGGGGACGAGCAGTACTTC. It specifies CAISGYQRGVVGDEQYF.

V usage is TRBV3-1 (or the pseudogene TRBV3-2) and J usage is TRBJ2-5; TRBD2 matches at 7 bases. J lost 0 bases, V lost 4 bases, and 5 bases had no gene match. Germline loops: CDR1 LGHDT, CDR2 YNNKEL (reference sequence). This CDR3 region has 15 residues. CDR3 bases: TGTGCCAGCAGCCTGGGGGGGGTAAACCAAGAGACCCAGTACTTC. Translating it yields CASSLGGVNQETQYF.